Listed here is a single TCR beta chain. Its antigen is undetermined. This specimen belongs to a study of blood T cells in healthy people across ages. Study-level points and caveats: Getting older went along with TCR beta diversity per million T cells dropping roughly linearly.

For the second PCR, which ran for about 6 to 11 cycles, a sample-barcoded 5' primer and a J-beta primer mix were used. Each cDNA molecule carried a tag from a template-switch adaptor that contained 12 random nucleotides. Each CDR3 protein gets one entry after TCRdb re-called the 5' RACE reads with MiXCR. The table shows about 640,000 distinct CDR3 sequences, with about 53% occurring only once. Germline lookup yields CDR1 SGHTA and CDR2 FQGNSA. The ends lost 5 bases at V and 7 bases at J; junction bases unmatched: 12. There are 15 residues in the CDR3. The sequenced sample consisted of blood. This chain joins TRBV7-2 and TRBJ1-2; the match to TRBD1 covers 8 bases. The source of this sequence is a man between 60 and 75 years old in good health. The CDR3 nucleotides read TGTGCCAGCAGCGACAGGGGCGGTCCCCTATCTGGCTACACCTTC. Translation: CASSDRGGPLSGYTF.